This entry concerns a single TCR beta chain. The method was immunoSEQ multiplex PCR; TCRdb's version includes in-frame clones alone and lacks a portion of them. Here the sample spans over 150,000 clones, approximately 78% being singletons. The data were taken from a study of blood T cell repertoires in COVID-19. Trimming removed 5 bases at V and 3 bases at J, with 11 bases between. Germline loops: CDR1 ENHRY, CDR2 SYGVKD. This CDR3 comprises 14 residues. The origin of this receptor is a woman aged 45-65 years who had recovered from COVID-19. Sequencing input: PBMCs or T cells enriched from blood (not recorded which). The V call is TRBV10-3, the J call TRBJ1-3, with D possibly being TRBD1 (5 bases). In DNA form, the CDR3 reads TGTGCCATCAGTCAGGGTGAACTTGGAAACACCATATATTTT. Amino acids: CAISQGELGNTIYF.